This T cell receptor beta chain stems from a study of blood T cells in healthy people across ages. Worth noting for this clonotype: Its matching antigen is unknown.

Through a sample-barcoded 5' primer and a J-beta primer mix, a second PCR was run for roughly 7 to 11 cycles. TCRdb processed the 5' RACE reads anew with MiXCR; each CDR3 protein has one entry. Found here are hundreds of thousands of distinct CDR3 sequences, around 45% of them singletons; the top ten hold about a third. The junction had 3 bases not matched to a gene; V was cut back by 2 bases and J by 5 bases. CDR1 and CDR2 (germline): SGHTA, FQGNSA. CDR3 length: 14 residues. Study-level results: Correlation between TCR beta diversity and naive T cell percentage was strong. Diversity was estimated from one million T cells, and these estimates were considered underestimates.

PBMCs, at least 6 million per sample, were isolated. Each sample provided at least 6 micrograms of extracted total RNA. This receptor was obtained from an older woman in good health. The sample taken for sequencing was blood. This rearrangement joins TRBV7-2 to TRBJ2-1; 7 bases are shared with TRBD2. CDR3 region: CASSLKSGNNEQFF. The CDR3, as DNA: TGTGCCAGCAGCTTAAAGAGCGGGAACAATGAGCAGTTCTTC.